This passage covers 23 T cell receptor beta chains from one sample sequenced in a study of cytomegalovirus exposure and HLA in healthy donors. Clones were sequenced by immunoSEQ multiplex PCR, and TCRdb holds only the in-frame ones, with some missing. This table has around 150,000 clones, 88% appearing once. The specimen was PBMCs. The receptors derive from a man younger than 30 in good health and CMV-seronegative.

The chain employs TRBV27 and TRBJ2-3; tentatively, D is TRBD2 (7 bases). Trimming shortened V by 4 bases and J by 0 bases, and 14 bases separated the two germline ends. Germline V gives CDR1 MNHEY, CDR2 SMNVEV (reference sequence). This CDR3 is 16 amino acids long. CDR3 nucleotide sequence: TGTGCCAGCAGTTGGTTGGCGGGGGCTAGCACAGATACGCAGTATTTT. It specifies CASSWLAGASTDTQYF.

This chain joins TRBV5-1 and TRBJ2-6; a possible D gene is TRBD2 (6 bases). The CDR3 runs to 17 residues. V was cut by 4 bases and J by 3 bases, with 17 bases left in between. The germline V gene has CDR1 SGHRS and CDR2 YFSETQ. The CDR3 DNA follows: TGCGCCAGCAGCCCCGTACTCGGGGGTGGTGGGGCCAACGTCCTGACTTTC. Residues: CASSPVLGGGGANVLTF.

This chain connects TRBV2 to TRBJ1-1; D perhaps matches TRBD1 (6 bases). Germline CDR1 and CDR2: SNHLY and FYNNEI. The CDR3 length is 13 residues. V gave up 5 bases and J gave up 5 bases, with 12 bases separating them. The CDR3 nucleotides are TGTGCCAGCAGTTGGACAGACTTAACTGAAGCTTTCTTT. Its protein is CASSWTDLTEAFF.

The J gene is TRBJ1-4, the V gene TRBV9; no clear D. Germline CDR1 reads SGDLS; CDR2 reads YYNGEE. Trimming left V 2 bases short and J 4 bases short, with 9 bases between. CDR3 length equals 14 residues. In DNA form, the CDR3 reads TGTGCCAGCAGCGTCCGAGATCGTAATGAAAAACTGTTTTTT. Its translation: CASSVRDRNEKLFF.

The chain links TRBV2 to TRBJ2-2; D might be TRBD1 (6 bases). V lost 3 bases and J lost 5, with 13 bases in between. Germline CDR1 is SNHLY and CDR2 is FYNNEI. The CDR3 is made up of 15 amino acids. The CDR3 region has the DNA TGTGCCAGCAGTGAGTTTAGGACAGCTACCGGGGAGCTGTTTTTT. As protein: CASSEFRTATGELFF.

Only a few counts were recorded for this clone. The J gene is TRBJ2-1, the V gene TRBV29-1, with 7 bases lining up with TRBD2. The V segment lost 8 bases and the J segment 8 bases; nucleotides outside the gene matches: 9. This CDR3 comprises 12 residues. Germline V gives CDR1 SQVTM, CDR2 ANQGSEA. CDR3 nucleotides: TGCAGCTTACAGCGGGATCGGGATGAGCAGTTCTTC. This gives the protein CSLQRDRDEQFF.

This rearrangement joins TRBV27 to TRBJ2-5, with D tentatively TRBD1 (6 bases). The CDR3 covers 17 residues. The V and J ends lost 6 bases and 5 bases respectively, with 25 bases between them. Germline loops: CDR1 MNHEY, CDR2 SMNVEV (reference sequence). The CDR3 loop is CASSFQKGTGPGETQYF. CDR3 DNA sequence: TGTGCCAGCAGCTTCCAAAAGGGTACAGGGCCGGGGGAGACCCAGTACTTC.

The rearrangement uses TRBV19 and TRBJ1-6; 7 bases map to TRBD1. The CDR3 spans 15 residues. The J segment lost 5 bases and the V segment lost 2 bases, leaving 3 bases of the junction unmatched. Germline CDR1 is LNHDA and CDR2 is SQIVND (reference sequence). CDR3 region: CASSIKGQHNSPLHF. CDR3 nucleotide sequence: TGTGCCAGTAGTATAAAGGGACAGCATAATTCACCCCTCCACTTT.

This clone showed up just once. The J gene is TRBJ1-4, the V gene TRBV6-5; 8 bases map to TRBD1. The trim removed 4 bases at V and 6 bases at J, leaving 7 bases unmatched. The CDR3 extends over 15 amino acids. The V gene's germline CDR1 is MNHEY and CDR2 SVGAGI. The CDR3 DNA is TGTGCCAGCAGTTCGTCCCGACAGGGGTATGAAAAACTGTTTTTT. Translated: CASSSSRQGYEKLFF.

The CDR3 protein is CASSSGTSGPYEQYF. CDR3 DNA sequence: TGCGCCAGCAGCTCCGGGACTAGCGGCCCCTACGAGCAGTACTTC. The chain has TRBV10-2 and TRBJ2-7; 11 bases align to TRBD2. Per germline, CDR1 WSHSY and CDR2 SAAADI. The V segment lost 6 bases and the J segment 2 bases; nucleotides outside the gene matches: 6. CDR3 length: 15 amino acids.

The sample holds a few counts of this clone. The rearrangement links TRBV6-1 to TRBJ2-3; D call uncertain. This CDR3 has 13 amino acids. Germline CDR1 is MNHNS and CDR2 is SASEGT. Between the trimmed V and J ends, which lost 5 bases and 0 bases, there was a span of 6 bases. The CDR3 is CASSLLSTDTQYF. The CDR3 DNA is TGTGCCAGCAGTCTACTTAGCACAGATACGCAGTATTTT.

The rearrangement links TRBV6-5 to TRBJ2-1; D gene unclear. Per germline, CDR1 MNHEY and CDR2 SVGAGI. The CDR3 runs to 13 residues. The V gene lost 8 bases and the J gene lost 0 bases, with 8 bases spanning the gap. Here the CDR3 reads CASRGSSYNEQFF. The CDR3 coding sequence is TGTGCCAGCCGTGGTAGCTCCTACAATGAGCAGTTCTTC.

The chain combines TRBV27 with TRBJ1-5; D remains unclear. CDR1 and CDR2 (germline): MNHEY, SMNVEV (reference sequence). V was shortened by 6 bases and J by 4 bases, with 10 bases between the two germline ends. The CDR3 has 13 amino acids. CDR3: CASSIRRNQPQHF. The CDR3 DNA reads as TGTGCCAGCAGCATTAGGCGGAATCAGCCCCAGCATTTT.

This chain uses TRBV27 with TRBJ1-2, with 9 bases that match TRBD1. Germline lookup yields CDR1 MNHEY and CDR2 SMNVEV (reference sequence). The CDR3 is 15 residues long. With V trimmed by 5 bases and J by 5 bases, 9 bases remained unmatched. The CDR3 spells CASSRTGTGTYGYTF. The DNA of the CDR3 is TGTGCCAGCAGTAGGACCGGGACAGGGACATATGGCTACACCTTC.

The rearrangement joins TRBV6-5 to TRBJ1-1, with a weak D call TRBD1 (6 bases). The germline CDR1 and CDR2 sequences are MNHEY and SVGAGI. CDR3 size: 13 residues. Trimming pared 2 bases from V and 8 bases from J, leaving 12 bases between. This CDR3 is CASSYAGVPEAFF. DNA for the CDR3: TGTGCCAGCAGTTACGCAGGGGTACCCGAAGCTTTCTTT.

The V call is TRBV6-6, the J call TRBJ2-1; TRBD2 aligns across 7 bases. The germline CDR1 and CDR2 sequences are MNHNY and SVGAGI (reference sequence). With V trimmed by 5 bases and J by 2 bases, 6 bases remained unmatched. The CDR3 covers 15 residues. The CDR3 nucleotides are TGTGCCAGCAGTACCAGTGGGGGGGCCTACAATGAGCAGTTCTTC. This translates into CASSTSGGAYNEQFF.

The rearrangement links TRBV21-1 to TRBJ2-7; the tabulated D call, TRBD1, remains unverified against the DNA. TRBV21-1 is given as a pseudogene. The CDR3 consists of 17 residues. The chain's CDR3 is CASSNGVRWQFSYEQYF. CDR3 in DNA: TGTGCCAGCAGCAACGGTGTCAGGTGGCAGTTCTCCTACGAGCAGTACTTC.

V and J are TRBV6-5 and TRBJ2-7; TRBD1 matches at 10 bases. CDR1 is MNHEY and CDR2 is SVGAGI in the germline V gene. The J segment lost 5 bases and the V segment lost 4 bases, leaving 11 bases of the junction unmatched. This CDR3 has 16 amino acids. The DNA of the CDR3 is TGTGCCAGCAGTTCCACCCCGGGACAGGGGAGCCACGAGCAGTACTTC. Amino acids: CASSSTPGQGSHEQYF.

This clone was observed a single time. The genes are TRBV7-2 and TRBJ1-4, with D maybe TRBD1 (6 bases). CDR3 length: 16 residues. Germline lookup yields CDR1 SGHTA and CDR2 FQGNSA. V was pared by 2 bases and J by 7 bases, with 17 bases between. CDR3 protein: CASSLKASAGAEKLFF. The CDR3 coding sequence is TGTGCCAGCAGCTTAAAAGCGTCGGCAGGGGCTGAAAAACTGTTTTTT.

The chain links TRBV29-1 to TRBJ1-1, with no clear D. There are 11 residues in the CDR3. V lost 3 bases and J 1 base, leaving 3 bases between the germline ends. CDR1 and CDR2 (germline): SQVTM, ANQGSEA. The CDR3 reads CSVDGNTEAFF. DNA of the CDR3: TGCAGCGTTGACGGGAACACTGAAGCTTTCTTT.

The chain carries TRBV5-4 and TRBJ1-4, with D uncertain. Germline CDR1 and CDR2: SGHNT and YYREEE (reference sequence). The CDR3 has 16 residues. V gave up 4 bases and J gave up 6 bases, with 19 bases separating them. In DNA, the CDR3 is TGTGCCAGCAGCCCGAGATGGGAGGGAGCGGATGAAAAACTGTTTTTT. It is translated as CASSPRWEGADEKLFF. The whole variable domain, filled in from reference TRBV5-4 and TRBJ1-4, reads ETGVTQSPTHLIKTRGQQVTLRCSSQSGHNTVSWYQQALGQGPQFIFQYYREEENGRGNFPPRFSGLQFPNYSSELNVNALELDDSALYLCASSPRWEGADEKLFFGSGTQLSVL.

The CDR3 loop reads CSVEHRLMNTEAFF. CDR3 nucleotide sequence: TGCAGCGTTGAACATAGACTGATGAACACTGAAGCTTTCTTT. The chain uses TRBV29-1 and TRBJ1-1; D unclear. From germline, CDR1 is SQVTM and CDR2 ANQGSEA. The CDR3 spans 14 residues. V dropped 2 bases and J dropped 0 bases, with 10 bases sitting between them. Based on the CDR3 plus reference TRBV29-1 and TRBJ1-1, the full variable domain is SAVISQKPSRDICQRGTSLTIQCQVDSQVTMMFWYRQQPGQSLTLIATANQGSEATYESGFVIDKFPISRPNLTFSTLTVSNMSPEDSSIYLCSVEHRLMNTEAFFGQGTRLTVV.

This clone is a singleton in its sample. This rearrangement joins TRBV5-1 to TRBJ1-2; 7 bases line up with TRBD1. The V gene end was trimmed by 3 bases and the J gene end by 6 bases; junction bases not matched to a gene: 8. The CDR3 sequence is 14 residues long. Germline V gene data show CDR1 as SGHRS and CDR2 as YFSETQ. Here the CDR3 reads CASSSGQDSDGYTF. In DNA form, the CDR3 reads TGCGCCAGCAGCTCAGGACAGGATTCAGATGGCTACACCTTC.